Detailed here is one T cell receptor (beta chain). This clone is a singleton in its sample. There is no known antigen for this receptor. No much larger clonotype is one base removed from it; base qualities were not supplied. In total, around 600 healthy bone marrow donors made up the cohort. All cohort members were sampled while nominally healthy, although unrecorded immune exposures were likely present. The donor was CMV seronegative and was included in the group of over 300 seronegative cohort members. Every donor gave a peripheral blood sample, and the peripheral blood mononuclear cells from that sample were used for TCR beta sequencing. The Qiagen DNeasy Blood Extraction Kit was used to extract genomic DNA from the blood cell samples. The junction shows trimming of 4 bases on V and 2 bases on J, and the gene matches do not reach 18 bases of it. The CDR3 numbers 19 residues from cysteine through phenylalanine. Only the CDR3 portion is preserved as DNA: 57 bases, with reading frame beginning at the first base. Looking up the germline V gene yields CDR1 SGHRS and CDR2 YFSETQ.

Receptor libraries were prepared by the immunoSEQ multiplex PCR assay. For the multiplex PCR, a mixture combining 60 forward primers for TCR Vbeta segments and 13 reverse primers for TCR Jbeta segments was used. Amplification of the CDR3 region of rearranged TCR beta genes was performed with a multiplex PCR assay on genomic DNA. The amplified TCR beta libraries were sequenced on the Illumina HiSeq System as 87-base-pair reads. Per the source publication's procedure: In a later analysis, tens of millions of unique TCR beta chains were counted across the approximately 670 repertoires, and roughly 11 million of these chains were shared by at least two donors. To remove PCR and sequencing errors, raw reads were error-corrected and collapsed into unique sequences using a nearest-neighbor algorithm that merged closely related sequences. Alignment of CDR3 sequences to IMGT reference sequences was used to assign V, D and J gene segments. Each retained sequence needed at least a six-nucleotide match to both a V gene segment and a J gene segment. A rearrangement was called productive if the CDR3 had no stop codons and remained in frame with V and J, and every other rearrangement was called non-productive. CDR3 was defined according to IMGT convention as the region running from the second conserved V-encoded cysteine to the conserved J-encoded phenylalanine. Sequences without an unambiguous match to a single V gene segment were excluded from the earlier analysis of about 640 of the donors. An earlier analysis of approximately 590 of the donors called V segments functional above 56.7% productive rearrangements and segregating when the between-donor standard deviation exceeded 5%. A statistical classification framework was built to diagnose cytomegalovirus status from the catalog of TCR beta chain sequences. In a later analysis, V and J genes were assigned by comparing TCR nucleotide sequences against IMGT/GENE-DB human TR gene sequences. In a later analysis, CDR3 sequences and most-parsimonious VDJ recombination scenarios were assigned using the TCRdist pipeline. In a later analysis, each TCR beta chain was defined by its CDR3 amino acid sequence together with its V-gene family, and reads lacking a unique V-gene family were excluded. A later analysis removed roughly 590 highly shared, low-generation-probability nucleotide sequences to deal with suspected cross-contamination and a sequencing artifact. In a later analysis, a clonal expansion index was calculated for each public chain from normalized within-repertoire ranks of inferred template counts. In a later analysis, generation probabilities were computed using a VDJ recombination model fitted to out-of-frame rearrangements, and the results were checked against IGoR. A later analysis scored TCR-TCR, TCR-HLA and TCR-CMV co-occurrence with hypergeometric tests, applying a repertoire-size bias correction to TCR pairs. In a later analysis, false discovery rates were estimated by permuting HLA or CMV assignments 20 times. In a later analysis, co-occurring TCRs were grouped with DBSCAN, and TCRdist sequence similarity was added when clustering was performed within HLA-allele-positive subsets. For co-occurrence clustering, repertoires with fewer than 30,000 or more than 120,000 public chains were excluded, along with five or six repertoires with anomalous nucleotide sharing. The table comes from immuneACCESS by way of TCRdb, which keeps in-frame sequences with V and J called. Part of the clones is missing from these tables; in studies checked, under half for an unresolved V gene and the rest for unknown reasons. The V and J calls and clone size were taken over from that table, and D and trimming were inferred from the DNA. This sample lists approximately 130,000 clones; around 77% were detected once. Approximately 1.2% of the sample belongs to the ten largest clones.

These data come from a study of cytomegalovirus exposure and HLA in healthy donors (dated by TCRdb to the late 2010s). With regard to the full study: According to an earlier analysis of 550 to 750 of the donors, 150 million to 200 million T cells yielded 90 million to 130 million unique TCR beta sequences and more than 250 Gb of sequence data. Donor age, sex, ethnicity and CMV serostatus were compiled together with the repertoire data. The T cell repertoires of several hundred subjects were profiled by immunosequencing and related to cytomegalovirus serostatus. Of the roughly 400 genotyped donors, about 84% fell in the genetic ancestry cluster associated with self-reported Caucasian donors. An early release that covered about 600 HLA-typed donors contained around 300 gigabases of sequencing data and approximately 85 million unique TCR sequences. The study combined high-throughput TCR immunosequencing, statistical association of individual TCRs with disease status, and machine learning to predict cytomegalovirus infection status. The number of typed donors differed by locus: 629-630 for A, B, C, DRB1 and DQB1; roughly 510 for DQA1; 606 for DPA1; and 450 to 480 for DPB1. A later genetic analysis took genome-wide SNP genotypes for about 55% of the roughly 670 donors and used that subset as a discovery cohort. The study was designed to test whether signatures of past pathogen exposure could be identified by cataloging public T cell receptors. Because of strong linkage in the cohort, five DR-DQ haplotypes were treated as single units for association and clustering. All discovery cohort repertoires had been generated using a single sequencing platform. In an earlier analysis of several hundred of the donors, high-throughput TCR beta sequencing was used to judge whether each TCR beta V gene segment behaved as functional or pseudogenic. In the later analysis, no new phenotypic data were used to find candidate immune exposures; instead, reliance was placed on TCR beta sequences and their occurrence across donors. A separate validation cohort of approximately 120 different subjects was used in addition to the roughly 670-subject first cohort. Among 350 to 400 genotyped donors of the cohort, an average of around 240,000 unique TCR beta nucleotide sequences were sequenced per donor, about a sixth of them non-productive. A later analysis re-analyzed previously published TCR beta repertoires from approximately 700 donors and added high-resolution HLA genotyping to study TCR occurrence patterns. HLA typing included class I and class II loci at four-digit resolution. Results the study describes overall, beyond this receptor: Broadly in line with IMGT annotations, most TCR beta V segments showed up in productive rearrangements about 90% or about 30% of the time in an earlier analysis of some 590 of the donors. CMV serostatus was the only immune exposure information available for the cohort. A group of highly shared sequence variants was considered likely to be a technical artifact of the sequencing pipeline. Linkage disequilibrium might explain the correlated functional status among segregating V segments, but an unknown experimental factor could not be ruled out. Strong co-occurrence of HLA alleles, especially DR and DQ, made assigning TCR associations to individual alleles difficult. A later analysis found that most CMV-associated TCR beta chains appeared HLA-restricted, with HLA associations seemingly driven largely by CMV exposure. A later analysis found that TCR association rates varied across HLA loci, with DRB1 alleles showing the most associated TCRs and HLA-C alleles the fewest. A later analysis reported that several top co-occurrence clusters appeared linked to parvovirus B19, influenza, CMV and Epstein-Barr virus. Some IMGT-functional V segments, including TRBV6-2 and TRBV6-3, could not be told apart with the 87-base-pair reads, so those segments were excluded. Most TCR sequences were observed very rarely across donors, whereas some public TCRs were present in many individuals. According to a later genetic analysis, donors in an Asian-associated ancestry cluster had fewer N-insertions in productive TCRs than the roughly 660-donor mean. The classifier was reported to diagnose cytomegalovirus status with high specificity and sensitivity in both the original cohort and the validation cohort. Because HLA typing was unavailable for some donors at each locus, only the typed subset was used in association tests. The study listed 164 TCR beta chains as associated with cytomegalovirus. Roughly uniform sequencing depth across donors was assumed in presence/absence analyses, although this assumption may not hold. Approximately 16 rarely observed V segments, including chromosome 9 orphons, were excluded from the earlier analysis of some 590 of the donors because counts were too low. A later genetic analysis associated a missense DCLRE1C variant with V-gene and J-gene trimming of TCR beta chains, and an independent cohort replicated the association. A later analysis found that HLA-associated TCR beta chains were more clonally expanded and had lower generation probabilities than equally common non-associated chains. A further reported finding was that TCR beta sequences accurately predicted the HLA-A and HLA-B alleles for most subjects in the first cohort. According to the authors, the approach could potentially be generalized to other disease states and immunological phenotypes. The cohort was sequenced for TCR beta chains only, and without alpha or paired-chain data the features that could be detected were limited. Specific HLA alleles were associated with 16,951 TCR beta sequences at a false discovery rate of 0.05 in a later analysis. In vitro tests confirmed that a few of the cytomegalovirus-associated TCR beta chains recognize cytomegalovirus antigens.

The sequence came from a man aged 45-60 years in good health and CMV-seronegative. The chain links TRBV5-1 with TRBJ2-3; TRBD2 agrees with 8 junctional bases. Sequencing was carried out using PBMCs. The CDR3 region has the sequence CASSTGAREGLPTTDTQYF. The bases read TGCGCCAGCAGCACCGGAGCTCGGGAGGGCCTCCCTACCACAGATACGCAGTATTTT.